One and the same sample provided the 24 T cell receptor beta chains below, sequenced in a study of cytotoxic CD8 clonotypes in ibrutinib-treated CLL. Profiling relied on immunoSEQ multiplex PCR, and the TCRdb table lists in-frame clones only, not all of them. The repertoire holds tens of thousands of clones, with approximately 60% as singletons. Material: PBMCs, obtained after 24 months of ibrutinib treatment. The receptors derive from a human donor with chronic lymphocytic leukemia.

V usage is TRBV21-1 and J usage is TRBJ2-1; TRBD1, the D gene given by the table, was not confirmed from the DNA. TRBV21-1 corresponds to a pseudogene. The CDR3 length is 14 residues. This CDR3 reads CASRGVKQGPMQFF. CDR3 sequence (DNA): TGTGCCAGCAGGGGCGTTAAACAGGGCCCAATGCAGTTCTTC.

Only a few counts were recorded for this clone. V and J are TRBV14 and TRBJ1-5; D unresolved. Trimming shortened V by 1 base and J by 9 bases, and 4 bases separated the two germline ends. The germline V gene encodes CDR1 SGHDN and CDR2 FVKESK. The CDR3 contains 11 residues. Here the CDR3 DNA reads TGTGCCAGCAGCCAAGGGGGGCCCCAGCATTTT. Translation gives CASSQGGPQHF.

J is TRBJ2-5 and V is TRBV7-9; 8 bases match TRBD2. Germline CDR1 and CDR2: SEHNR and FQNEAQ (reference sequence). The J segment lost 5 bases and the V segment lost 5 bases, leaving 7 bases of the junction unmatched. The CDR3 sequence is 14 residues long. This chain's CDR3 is CASSPRGGSETQYF. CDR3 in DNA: TGTGCCAGCAGCCCCCGGGGGGGGTCTGAGACCCAGTACTTC.

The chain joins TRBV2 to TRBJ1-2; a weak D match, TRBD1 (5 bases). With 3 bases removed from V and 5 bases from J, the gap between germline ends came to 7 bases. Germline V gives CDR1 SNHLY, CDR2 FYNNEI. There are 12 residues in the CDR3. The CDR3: CASSDEGYGYTF. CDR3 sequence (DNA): TGTGCCAGCAGTGATGAGGGGTATGGCTACACCTTC.

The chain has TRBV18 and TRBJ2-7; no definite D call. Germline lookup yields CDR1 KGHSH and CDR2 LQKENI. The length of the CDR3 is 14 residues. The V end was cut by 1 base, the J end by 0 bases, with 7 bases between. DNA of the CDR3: TGTGCCAGCTCACCACAGAGTTCCTCCTACGAGCAGTACTTC. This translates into CASSPQSSSYEQYF. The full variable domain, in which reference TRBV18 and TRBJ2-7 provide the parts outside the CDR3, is NAGVMQNPRHLVRRRGQEARLRCSPMKGHSHVYWYRQLPEEGLKFMVYLQKENIIDESGMPKERFSAEFPKEGPSILRIQQVVRGDSAAYFCASSPQSSSYEQYFGPGTRLTVT.

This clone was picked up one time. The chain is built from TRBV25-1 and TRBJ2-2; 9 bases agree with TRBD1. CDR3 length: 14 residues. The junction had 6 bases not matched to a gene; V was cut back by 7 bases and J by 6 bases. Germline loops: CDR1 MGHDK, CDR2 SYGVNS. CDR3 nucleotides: TGTGCCAGCACGGGACAGGGAATCGCCGGGGAGCTGTTTTTT. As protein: CASTGQGIAGELFF.

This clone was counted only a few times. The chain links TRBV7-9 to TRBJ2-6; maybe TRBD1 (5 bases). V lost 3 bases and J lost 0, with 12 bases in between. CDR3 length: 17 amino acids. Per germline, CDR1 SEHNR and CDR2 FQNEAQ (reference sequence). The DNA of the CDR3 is TGTGCCAGCAGCTTTACAGGACGACACTCTGGGGCCAACGTCCTGACTTTC. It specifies CASSFTGRHSGANVLTF.

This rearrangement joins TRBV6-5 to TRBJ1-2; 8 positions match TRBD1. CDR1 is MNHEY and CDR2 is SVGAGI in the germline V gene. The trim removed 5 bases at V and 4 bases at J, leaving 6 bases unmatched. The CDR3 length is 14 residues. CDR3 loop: CASSRIDRGYGYTF. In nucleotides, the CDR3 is TGTGCCAGCAGTCGGATAGACAGGGGCTATGGCTACACCTTC.

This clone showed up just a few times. Here the CDR3 reads CASSGTQQYF. CDR3 DNA sequence: TGTGCCAGCTCCGGGACGCAGCAGTACTTC. The rearrangement joins TRBV2 to TRBJ2-7; D may match TRBD1 or TRBD2 (5 bases each). V was trimmed by 8 bases and J by 8 bases, leaving 10 bases between them. Germline CDR1 reads SNHLY; CDR2 reads FYNNEI. The CDR3 sequence is 10 residues long.

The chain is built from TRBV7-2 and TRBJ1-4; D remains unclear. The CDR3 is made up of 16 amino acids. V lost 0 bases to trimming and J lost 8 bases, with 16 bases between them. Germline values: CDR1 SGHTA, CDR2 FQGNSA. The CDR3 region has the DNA TGTGCCAGCAGCTTAGCGCCGATTTGGGTGGGGGAAAAACTGTTTTTT. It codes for CASSLAPIWVGEKLFF.

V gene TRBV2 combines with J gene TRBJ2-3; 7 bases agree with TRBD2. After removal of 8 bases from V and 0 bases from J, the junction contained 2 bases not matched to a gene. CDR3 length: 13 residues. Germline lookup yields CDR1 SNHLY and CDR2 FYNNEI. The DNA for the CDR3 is TGTGCCAGCGGGGGGGATAGCACAGATACGCAGTATTTT. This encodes CASGGDSTDTQYF.

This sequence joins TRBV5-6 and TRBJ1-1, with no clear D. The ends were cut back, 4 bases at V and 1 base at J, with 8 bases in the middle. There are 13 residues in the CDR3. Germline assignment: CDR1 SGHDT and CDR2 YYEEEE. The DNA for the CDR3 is TGTGCCAGCAGCCCCACTACGAACACTGAAGCTTTCTTT. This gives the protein CASSPTTNTEAFF.

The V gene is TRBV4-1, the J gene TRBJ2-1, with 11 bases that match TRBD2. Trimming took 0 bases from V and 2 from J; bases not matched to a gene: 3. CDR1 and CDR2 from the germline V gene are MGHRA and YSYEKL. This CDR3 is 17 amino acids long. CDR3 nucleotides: TGCGCCAGCAGCCAAGATCCGACTAGCGGGACCTACAATGAGCAGTTCTTC. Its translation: CASSQDPTSGTYNEQFF.

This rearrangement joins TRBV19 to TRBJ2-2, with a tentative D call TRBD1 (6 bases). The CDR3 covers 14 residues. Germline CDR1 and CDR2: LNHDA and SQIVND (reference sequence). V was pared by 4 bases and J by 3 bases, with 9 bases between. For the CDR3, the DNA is TGTGCCAGTAGTACACAGGGCTACACCGGGGAGCTGTTTTTT. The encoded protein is CASSTQGYTGELFF. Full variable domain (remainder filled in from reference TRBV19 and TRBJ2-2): DGGITQSPKYLFRKEGQNVTLSCEQNLNHDAMYWYRQDPGQGLRLIYYSQIVNDFQKGDIAEGYSVSREKKESFPLTVTSAQKNPTAFYLCASSTQGYTGELFFGEGSRLTVL.

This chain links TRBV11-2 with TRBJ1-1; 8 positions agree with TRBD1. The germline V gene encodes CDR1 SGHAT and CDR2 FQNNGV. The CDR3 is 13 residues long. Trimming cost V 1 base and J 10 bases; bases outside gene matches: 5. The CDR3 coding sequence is TGTGCCAGCAGCTTAGGTGGGACAGGAGGAGCTTTCTTT. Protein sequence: CASSLGGTGGAFF.

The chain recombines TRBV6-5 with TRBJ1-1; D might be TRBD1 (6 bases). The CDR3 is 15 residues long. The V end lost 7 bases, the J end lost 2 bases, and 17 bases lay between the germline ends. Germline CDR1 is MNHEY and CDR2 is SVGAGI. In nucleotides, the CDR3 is TGTGCCAGCACTCCCCGGGGGCAGGGCAACACTGAAGCTTTCTTT. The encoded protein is CASTPRGQGNTEAFF.

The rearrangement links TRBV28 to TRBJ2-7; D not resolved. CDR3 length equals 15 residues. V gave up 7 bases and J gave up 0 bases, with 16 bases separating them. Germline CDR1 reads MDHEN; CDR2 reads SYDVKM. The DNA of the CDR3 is TGTGCCAGCAACCCCTCACCGGCTAGCTCCTACGAGCAGTACTTC. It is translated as CASNPSPASSYEQYF.

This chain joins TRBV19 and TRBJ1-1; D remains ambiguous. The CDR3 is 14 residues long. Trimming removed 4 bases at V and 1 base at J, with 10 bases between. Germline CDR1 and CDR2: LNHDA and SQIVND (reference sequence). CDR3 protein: CASSTVDRNTEAFF. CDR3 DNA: TGTGCCAGTAGTACCGTTGACCGGAACACTGAAGCTTTCTTT.

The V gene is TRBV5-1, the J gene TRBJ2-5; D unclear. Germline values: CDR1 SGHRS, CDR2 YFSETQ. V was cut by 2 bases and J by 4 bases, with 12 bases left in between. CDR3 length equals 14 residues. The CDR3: CASSFAPNRETQYF. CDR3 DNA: TGCGCCAGCAGCTTCGCGCCGAACCGAGAGACCCAGTACTTC.

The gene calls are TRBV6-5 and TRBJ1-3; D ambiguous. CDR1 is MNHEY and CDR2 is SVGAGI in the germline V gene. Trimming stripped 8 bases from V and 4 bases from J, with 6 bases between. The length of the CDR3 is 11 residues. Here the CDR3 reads CASLEGNTIYF. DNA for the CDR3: TGTGCCAGCCTGGAAGGAAACACCATATATTTT.

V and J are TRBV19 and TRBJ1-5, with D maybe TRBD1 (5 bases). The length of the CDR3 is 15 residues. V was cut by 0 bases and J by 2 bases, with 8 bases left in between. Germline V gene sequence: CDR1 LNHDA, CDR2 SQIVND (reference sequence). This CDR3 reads CASSIDGGGNQPQHF. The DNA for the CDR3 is TGTGCCAGTAGTATAGATGGGGGTGGCAATCAGCCCCAGCATTTT.

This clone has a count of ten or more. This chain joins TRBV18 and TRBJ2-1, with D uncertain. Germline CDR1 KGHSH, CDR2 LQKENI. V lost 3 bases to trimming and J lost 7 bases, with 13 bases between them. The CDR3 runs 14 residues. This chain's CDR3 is CASSPPTSGNEQFF. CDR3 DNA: TGTGCCAGCTCACCGCCGACGTCTGGGAATGAGCAGTTCTTC. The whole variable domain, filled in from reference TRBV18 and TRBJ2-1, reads NAGVMQNPRHLVRRRGQEARLRCSPMKGHSHVYWYRQLPEEGLKFMVYLQKENIIDESGMPKERFSAEFPKEGPSILRIQQVVRGDSAAYFCASSPPTSGNEQFFGPGTRLTVL.

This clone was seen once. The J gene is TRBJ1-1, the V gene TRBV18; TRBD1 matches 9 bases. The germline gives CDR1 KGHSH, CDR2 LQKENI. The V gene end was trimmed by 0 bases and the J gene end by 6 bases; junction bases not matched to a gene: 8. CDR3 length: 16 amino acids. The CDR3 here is CASSPPSGGQGSEAFF. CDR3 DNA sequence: TGTGCCAGCTCACCACCATCCGGCGGACAGGGGTCTGAAGCTTTCTTT.

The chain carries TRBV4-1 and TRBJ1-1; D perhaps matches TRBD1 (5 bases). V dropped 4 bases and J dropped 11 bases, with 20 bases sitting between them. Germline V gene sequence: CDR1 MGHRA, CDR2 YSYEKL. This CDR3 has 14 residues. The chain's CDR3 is CASSPGGGSALAFF. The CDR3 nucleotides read TGCGCCAGCAGCCCAGGCGGGGGGTCCGCTTTGGCTTTCTTT.